This TCR beta chain came from a study of glioma-infiltrating T cells. Turning to the study itself: Dexamethasone exposure before glioma surgery was limited to six or fewer days. Blood libraries targeted about 4.5- to 11-fold coverage of about one million T cells. General study results and limits: Above-expected tissue-blood divergence occurred in all gliomas, most in low-grade ones. Shared blood CDR3 signature motifs marked patients with low tissue-blood divergence.

V shed 5 bases and J shed 6 bases, with 9 bases lying between them. Germline V gives CDR1 MNHNY, CDR2 SVGAGI (reference sequence). The CDR3 runs to 12 residues. The iRepertoire nested amplicon-rescue multiplex PCR amplified TCR alpha and beta CDR3s from RNA. TCRdb re-called the multiplex PCR reads through MiXCR, storing one row per CDR3 protein. The data show fewer than 500,000 distinct CDR3 sequences, 35% to 45% seen once. As to this clonotype: The antigen is unknown. A much larger clone differs from this one at a single base, so this may be a read error.

Sequenced: glioma tissue, nonneoplastic brain tissue, or PBMCs (not recorded which). The receptor was isolated from a human donor with low-grade glioma or glioblastoma, undergoing nonglioma brain surgery, or in good health (not recorded which). This chain connects TRBV6-6 to TRBJ2-3; D gene unclear. CDR3 nucleotides: TGTGCCAGCAGTCCTTGGTTGGATACGCAGTATTTT. Its protein product is CASSPWLDTQYF.